The clone carrying this T cell receptor (beta chain) was seen a few times. What it binds is unknown. Germline V gene data show CDR1 as MNHEY and CDR2 as SMNVEV (reference sequence). The germline V and J ends were trimmed by 1 base and 1 base, with 11 bases remaining between them. This CDR3 contains 16 residues. The sample belongs to a study of identical twins. Study findings and constraints: Insertions ran lower in abundant cord blood beta clonotypes, though not in memory repertoires.

In TCRdb, the 5' RACE reads were re-called with MiXCR into one record per CDR3 protein. The table lists 1.5 million to 2 million distinct CDR3 sequences, roughly 35% of them singletons. Specimen: cord blood. This chain uses TRBV27 with TRBJ1-5; unclear D gene. The sequence was obtained from a newborn girl in good health. Here the CDR3 reads CASSLWGCISNQPQHF. CDR3 nucleotide sequence: TGTGCCAGCAGTTTATGGGGTTGTATCAGCAATCAGCCCCAGCATTTT.